This paragraph covers one T cell receptor (beta chain) sequence. This sample is drawn from a study of blood T cell repertoires in COVID-19. Across the study: Samples came from the United States, Italy and Spain, spanning acute and convalescent COVID-19. Sample material is recorded as cDNA or gDNA derived from T cells, B-cell-depleted T cells, or PBMCs.

Trimming stripped 3 bases from V and 1 base from J, with 13 bases between. Germline CDR1 and CDR2: MNHNS and SASEGT. This CDR3 has 15 residues. Original handling: The authors estimated nucleated cell counts from reference gene primer amplification. Method: immunoSEQ multiplex PCR; TCRdb's copy keeps in-frame clones and lacks some. Clone size and V and J calls were adopted from that table, with D and trimming inferred from the DNA. The sample contains some 190,000 clones, around nine tenths of which appear only once. Sequenced sample: peripheral blood. The rearrangement joins TRBV6-1 to TRBJ2-7; unclear D gene. The sequence came from a man between 18 and 35 years old with active or convalescent COVID-19. CDR3 in DNA: TGTGCCAGCAGTGATACGGCAGGTTCTTCCTACGAGCAGTACTTC. Its translation is CASSDTAGSSYEQYF.